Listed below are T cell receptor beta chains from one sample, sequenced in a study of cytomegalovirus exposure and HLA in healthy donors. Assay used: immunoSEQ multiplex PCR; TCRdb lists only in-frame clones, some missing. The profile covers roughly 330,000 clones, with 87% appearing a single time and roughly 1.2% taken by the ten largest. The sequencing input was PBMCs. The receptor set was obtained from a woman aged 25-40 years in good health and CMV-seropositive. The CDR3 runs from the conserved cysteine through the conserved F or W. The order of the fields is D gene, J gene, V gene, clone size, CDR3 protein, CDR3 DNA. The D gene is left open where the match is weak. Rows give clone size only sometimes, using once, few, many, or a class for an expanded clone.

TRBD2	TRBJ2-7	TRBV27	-	CASSPGTSFYEQYF	TGTGCCAGCAGTCCCGGGACTAGTTTTTACGAGCAGTACTTC
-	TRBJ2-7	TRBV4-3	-	CASSQDPGQYEQYF	TGCGCCAGCAGCCAAGATCCTGGACAGTACGAGCAGTACTTC
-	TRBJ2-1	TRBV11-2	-	CASSFTYNEQFF	TGTGCCAGCAGCTTTACCTACAATGAGCAGTTCTTC
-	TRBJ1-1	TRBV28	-	CAGYSNPHTEAFF	TGTGCCGGATACTCCAACCCCCACACTGAAGCTTTCTTT
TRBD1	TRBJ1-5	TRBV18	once	CASSPLPGGTQPQHF	TGTGCCAGCTCACCCCTCCCAGGGGGAACGCAGCCCCAGCATTTT
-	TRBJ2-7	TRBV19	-	CASSIEDGKGYEQYF	TGTGCCAGTAGTATAGAGGACGGAAAAGGCTACGAGCAGTACTTC
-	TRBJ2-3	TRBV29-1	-	CSVHQGFSDTQYF	TGCAGCGTACACCAGGGTTTTTCAGATACGCAGTATTTT
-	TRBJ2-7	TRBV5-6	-	CASSRGSYEQYF	TGTGCCAGCAGTAGAGGGAGTTACGAGCAGTACTTC
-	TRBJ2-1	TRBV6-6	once	CASSYEGSSYNEQFF	TGTGCCAGCAGTTACGAGGGGAGCTCCTACAATGAGCAGTTCTTC
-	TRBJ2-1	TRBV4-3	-	CASSQGSTRWDEQFF	TGCGCCAGCAGCCAAGGCTCGACTAGATGGGATGAGCAGTTCTTC
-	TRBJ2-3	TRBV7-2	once	CASSLAPGRADTQYF	TGTGCCAGCAGCTTAGCCCCAGGACGGGCAGATACGCAGTATTTT
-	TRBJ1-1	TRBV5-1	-	CASSTKPRGTEAFF	TGCGCCAGCAGCACCAAACCCAGGGGCACTGAAGCTTTCTTT
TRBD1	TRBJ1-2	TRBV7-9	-	CATETRQGAIGYTF	TGTGCCACCGAAACGCGACAGGGGGCCATTGGCTACACCTTC
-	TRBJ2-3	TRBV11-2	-	CASSLVTNADTQYF	TGTGCCAGCAGCTTAGTCACAAATGCAGATACGCAGTATTTT
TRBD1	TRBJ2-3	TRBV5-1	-	CASSAYRDSGVDTQYF	TGCGCCAGCAGCGCCTACCGGGACAGTGGGGTGGATACGCAGTATTTT
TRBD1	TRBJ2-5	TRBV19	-	CASSIQGGAGTQYF	TGTGCCAGTAGTATACAAGGGGGCGCTGGGACCCAGTACTTC
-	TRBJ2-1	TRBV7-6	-	CASSPRRGNEQFF	TGTGCCAGCAGCCCAAGACGGGGGAATGAGCAGTTCTTC
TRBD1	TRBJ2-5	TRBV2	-	CASRIDRAQETQYF	TGTGCCAGCAGAATAGACAGGGCTCAAGAGACCCAGTACTTC
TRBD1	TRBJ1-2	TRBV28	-	CASSFSGQGRAYGYTF	TGTGCCAGCAGTTTTTCGGGACAGGGGAGAGCCTATGGCTACACCTTC
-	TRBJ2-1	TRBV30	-	CAWSILNEQFF	TGTGCCTGGAGTATCCTAAATGAGCAGTTCTTC
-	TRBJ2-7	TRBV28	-	CASSSSNPLEQYF	TGTGCCAGCAGTTCATCCAACCCACTCGAGCAGTACTTC
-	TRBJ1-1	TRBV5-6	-	CASSGLNTEAFF	TGTGCCAGCAGCGGCCTGAACACTGAAGCTTTCTTT
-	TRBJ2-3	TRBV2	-	CARTGGTDTQYF	TGTGCCAGGACTGGTGGGACAGATACGCAGTATTTT
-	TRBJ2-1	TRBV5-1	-	CASSLAWGSNEQFF	TGCGCCAGCAGCTTGGCATGGGGGAGCAATGAGCAGTTCTTC
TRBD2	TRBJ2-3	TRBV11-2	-	CASSIGLAGSGDTQYF	TGTGCCAGCAGCATTGGACTAGCGGGGTCCGGCGATACGCAGTATTTT
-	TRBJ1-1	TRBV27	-	CASSQLGQNTEAFF	TGTGCCAGCAGTCAACTCGGACAGAACACTGAAGCTTTCTTT
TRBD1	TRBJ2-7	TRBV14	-	CASSQDRVSYEQYF	TGTGCCAGCAGCCAGGACAGGGTAAGCTACGAGCAGTACTTC
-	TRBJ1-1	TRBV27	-	CASSPPGGFTEAFF	TGTGCCAGCAGTCCGCCCGGGGGATTCACTGAAGCTTTCTTT
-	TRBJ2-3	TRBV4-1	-	CASSLSVGRRTDTQYF	TGCGCCAGCAGCCTCTCAGTCGGACGACGCACAGATACGCAGTATTTT
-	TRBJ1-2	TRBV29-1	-	CSVEDLGRYATNLNYGYTF	TGCAGCGTTGAAGATCTTGGACGCTATGCGACCAACCTAAACTATGGCTACACCTTC
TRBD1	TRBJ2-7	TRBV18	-	CASSPLAAGTGTYEQYF	TGTGCCAGCTCACCGTTGGCCGCCGGGACAGGAACCTACGAGCAGTACTTC
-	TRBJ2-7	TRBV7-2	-	CASSNTGWQYF	TGTGCCAGCAGCAACACAGGGTGGCAGTACTTC
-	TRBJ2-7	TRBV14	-	CASSPTGYEQYF	TGTGCCAGCAGCCCGACAGGCTACGAGCAGTACTTC
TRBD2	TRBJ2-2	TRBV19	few	CASSILGLAGGRSGELFF	TGTGCCAGTAGTATTCTCGGGCTAGCGGGAGGAAGATCCGGGGAGCTGTTTTTT
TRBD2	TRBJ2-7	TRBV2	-	CASTPGTSYEQYF	TGTGCCAGCACCCCCGGGACTAGCTACGAGCAGTACTTC
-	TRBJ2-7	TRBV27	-	CASSLGLSGYEQYF	TGTGCCAGCAGTTTAGGTTTGAGCGGCTACGAGCAGTACTTC
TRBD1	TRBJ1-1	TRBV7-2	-	CASSPKRQGTEAFF	TGTGCCAGCAGCCCCAAACGACAGGGCACTGAAGCTTTCTTT
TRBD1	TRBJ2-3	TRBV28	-	CASSFWTGGLDTQYF	TGTGCCAGCAGTTTTTGGACAGGGGGATTAGATACGCAGTATTTT
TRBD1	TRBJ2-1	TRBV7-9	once	CASNPWDSSYNEQFF	TGTGCCAGCAATCCCTGGGACAGCTCCTACAATGAGCAGTTCTTC
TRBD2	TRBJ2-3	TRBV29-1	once	CSVEDTGLAGESADTQYF	TGCAGCGTTGAAGATACCGGACTAGCGGGAGAATCCGCAGATACGCAGTATTTT
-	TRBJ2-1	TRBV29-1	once	CSVDGTDLSSYNEQFF	TGCAGCGTGGATGGGACGGACCTTAGCTCCTACAATGAGCAGTTCTTC
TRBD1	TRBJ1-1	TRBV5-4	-	CASSWRGRNTEAFF	TGTGCCAGCAGTTGGAGGGGGCGGAACACTGAAGCTTTCTTT
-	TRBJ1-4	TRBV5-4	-	CASSSAPNEKLFF	TGTGCCAGCAGCTCTGCCCCTAATGAAAAACTGTTTTTT
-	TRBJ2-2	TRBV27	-	CASSFRQNTGELFF	TGTGCCAGCAGTTTCCGTCAGAACACCGGGGAGCTGTTTTTT
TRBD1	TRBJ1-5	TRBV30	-	CASNQGRGNQPQHF	TGTGCCTCGAACCAGGGCAGGGGGAATCAGCCCCAGCATTTT
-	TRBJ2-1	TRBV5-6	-	CASSGYRLAGDYEQFF	TGTGCCAGCAGCGGATATCGACTAGCAGGGGACTATGAGCAGTTCTTC
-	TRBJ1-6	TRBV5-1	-	CASSSGGGSSNSPLHF	TGCGCCAGCAGCTCCGGCGGAGGGAGTAGTAATTCACCCCTCCACTTT
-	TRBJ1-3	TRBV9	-	CASSVGTGGNTIYF	TGTGCCAGCAGCGTAGGCACAGGAGGAAACACCATATATTTT
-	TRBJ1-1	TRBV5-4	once	CASSFAGLDTEAFF	TGTGCCAGCAGCTTTGCGGGATTGGACACTGAAGCTTTCTTT
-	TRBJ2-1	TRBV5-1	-	CASSPRDTYNEQFF	TGCGCCAGCAGCCCTCGGGACACATACAATGAGCAGTTCTTC
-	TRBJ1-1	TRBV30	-	CAWTPRGNTEAFF	TGTGCCTGGACCCCACGGGGTAACACTGAAGCTTTCTTT
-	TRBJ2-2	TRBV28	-	CASNLPRDASSNTGELFF	TGTGCCAGCAACCTCCCAAGGGACGCTTCGTCGAACACCGGGGAGCTGTTTTTT
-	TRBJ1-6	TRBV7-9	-	CASSLGALGSSPLHF	TGTGCCAGCAGCTTAGGGGCCTTGGGCAGTTCACCCCTCCACTTT
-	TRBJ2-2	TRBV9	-	CASSVVSTGELFF	TGTGCCAGCAGCGTAGTGAGTACCGGGGAGCTGTTTTTT
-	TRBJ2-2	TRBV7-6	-	CASSLGGRTNTGELFF	TGTGCCAGCAGCTTAGGGGGACGAACGAACACCGGGGAGCTGTTTTTT
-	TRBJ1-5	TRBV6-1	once	CASSEGKRANQPQHF	TGTGCCAGCAGTGAAGGAAAACGGGCCAATCAGCCCCAGCATTTT
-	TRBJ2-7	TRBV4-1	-	CASSQDLRTPYEQYF	TGCGCCAGCAGCCAAGATCTAAGGACACCCTACGAGCAGTACTTC
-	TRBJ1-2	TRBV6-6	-	CASSPQPLYGYTF	TGTGCCAGCAGCCCCCAACCCCTCTATGGCTACACCTTC
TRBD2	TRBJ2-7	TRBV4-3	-	CASSHNTGGPYEQYF	TGCGCCAGCAGCCATAATACGGGGGGGCCTTACGAGCAGTACTTC
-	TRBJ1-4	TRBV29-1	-	CSVLMATSVDEKLFF	TGCAGCGTCTTGATGGCAACAAGTGTCGATGAAAAACTGTTTTTT